This T cell receptor beta chain comes out of a study of cytomegalovirus exposure and HLA in healthy donors. With respect to this clone: What it binds is not known.

Germline V CDR1 and CDR2: SGHRS, YFSETQ. This CDR3 region has 15 residues. The junction had 4 bases not matched to a gene; V was cut back by 2 bases and J by 2 bases. Study-level points and caveats: Reports indicate that TCR beta sequences accurately predicted the HLA-A and HLA-B alleles of most subjects.

The PCR used 60 Vbeta and 13 Jbeta primers. As handled by the study authors: The authors later counted around 80 million unique TCR beta chains, some 12 million of them shared. TCRdb's table, derived via immunoSEQ multiplex PCR, lists solely in-frame clones and lacks some. V and J calls and clone size are copied from that table; D and trimming were computed from the DNA. The repertoire includes approximately 130,000 clones, 75% to 85% of them detected once, and approximately 0.99% sits in the top ten. The specimen sequenced was PBMCs. The V gene is TRBV5-1, the J gene TRBJ2-7, with 10 bases identical to TRBD1. This receptor was taken from a male donor in good health and CMV-seronegative. The CDR3 loop is CASSFRGQGPYEQYF. DNA of the CDR3: TGCGCCAGCAGCTTTAGGGGACAGGGGCCCTACGAGCAGTACTTC.